This section outlines one TCR beta chain sequence together with its context. Sequencing was performed with immunoSEQ multiplex PCR; in TCRdb, only in-frame clones are kept and a portion is missing. The sample lists about 20,000 clones, about four fifths seen once, with 45% to 70% in the top ten. The data were obtained in a study of blood T cell repertoires in COVID-19. Study-level information: The cDNA or gDNA used as material had been derived from T cells, B-cell-depleted T cells, or PBMCs.

The CDR3 is made up of 18 amino acids. The trim removed 5 bases at V and 4 bases at J, leaving 18 bases unmatched. Germline V gene lookup returns CDR1 SGHVS and CDR2 FNYEAQ. The sequenced material came from peripheral blood. The sequence derives from a man aged 80 or over with acute or convalescent COVID-19. The V gene is TRBV7-6, the J gene TRBJ1-1, with TRBD1 identical over 8 bases. CDR3 region: CASSPRAGQGASSTEAFF. CDR3 in DNA: TGTGCCAGCAGCCCACGGGCGGGGCAGGGGGCTTCTAGCACTGAAGCTTTCTTT.